Listed here are 14 T cell receptor beta chains from one sample, sequenced in a study of preoperative IRX-2 immunotherapy in early breast cancer (dated by TCRdb to about 2019). The sample's treatment or condition label, in plain terms: preoperative locoregional IRX-2 cytokine immunotherapy. The library was made by the immunoSEQ multiplex PCR assay. In its TCRdb copy, this immuneACCESS table keeps in-frame sequences only and misses some clones. Where compared with another copy, unresolved V genes explain less than half of these, and the others have no known cause. A total of around 62,000 clones appear in this sample, roughly 95% of them only once. The ten top clones hold about 1.8% of the sample. Sampling was performed from a patient treated with IRX-2 immunotherapy. The origin of the receptors is a human donor with breast cancer.

The chain uses TRBV30 and TRBJ2-1, with 8 bases lining up with TRBD2. The CDR3 has 19 amino acids. Per the germline V gene, CDR1 is GTSNPN and CDR2 is SVGIG (reference sequence). V trimming: 8 bases; J trimming: 0 bases; junction bases outside the gene matches: 21. The CDR3 region is CAGWVAAGDLLSSYNEQFF. Written as DNA, the CDR3 is TGTGCCGGATGGGTGGCAGCGGGAGACCTTTTAAGCTCCTACAATGAGCAGTTCTTC.

The chain carries TRBV6-1 and TRBJ1-5; 10 nucleotides line up with TRBD1. Trimming cost V 2 bases and J 5 bases; bases outside gene matches: 9. This CDR3 region has 17 residues. The germline V gene encodes CDR1 MNHNS and CDR2 SASEGT. The chain's CDR3 is CASSETLSDRGDQPQHF. The CDR3 DNA follows: TGTGCCAGCAGTGAAACCCTCTCGGACAGGGGGGATCAGCCCCAGCATTTT.

The chain recombines TRBV28 with TRBJ1-1, with D perhaps matching TRBD1 (6 bases). This CDR3 has 12 residues. Germline V gene sequence: CDR1 MDHEN, CDR2 SYDVKM. V lost 5 bases to trimming and J lost 8 bases, with 12 bases between them. Here the CDR3 DNA reads TGTGCCAGCAGTGAACAGGGTTTAGAAGCTTTCTTT. Its translation is CASSEQGLEAFF.

The chain uses TRBV9 and TRBJ1-2, with TRBD1 identical over 9 bases. The length of the CDR3 is 15 residues. The V segment lost 0 bases and the J segment 5 bases; nucleotides outside the gene matches: 5. Germline assignment: CDR1 SGDLS and CDR2 YYNGEE. The CDR3 reads CASSVVQGAGYGYTF. CDR3 bases: TGTGCCAGCAGCGTAGTACAGGGGGCTGGGTATGGCTACACCTTC.

The CDR3 region is CASSLAGGIGELFF. CDR3 nucleotides: TGTGCCAGCAGCTTAGCAGGGGGCATCGGGGAGCTGTTTTTT. The chain couples TRBV11-3 to TRBJ2-2; 8 bases line up with TRBD1. The CDR3 loop spans 14 amino acids. Germline CDR1 reads SGHNT; CDR2 reads YENEEA. J was trimmed by 7 bases and V by 1 base; bases with no gene match: 2. The variable domain in full, completed from reference TRBV11-3 and TRBJ2-2, reads EAGVVQSPRYKIIEKKQPVAFWCNPISGHNTLYWYLQNLGQGPELLIRYENEEAVDDSQLPKDRFSAERLKGVDSTLKIQPAELGDSAVYLCASSLAGGIGELFFGEGSRLTVL.

The rearrangement links TRBV19 to TRBJ1-6; D gene uncertain. The germline CDR1 and CDR2 sequences are LNHDA and SQIVND (reference sequence). Trimming pared 2 bases from V and 10 bases from J, leaving 9 bases between. CDR3 length: 13 residues. CDR3 sequence: CASSIRSRSPLHF. The CDR3 DNA sequence: TGTGCCAGTAGTATAAGGAGCCGGTCACCCCTCCACTTT. The full variable domain, with the rest looked up from reference TRBV19 and TRBJ1-6, is DGGITQSPKYLFRKEGQNVTLSCEQNLNHDAMYWYRQDPGQGLRLIYYSQIVNDFQKGDIAEGYSVSREKKESFPLTVTSAQKNPTAFYLCASSIRSRSPLHFGNGTRLTVT.

The rearrangement links TRBV6-6 to TRBJ1-1; D call uncertain. The CDR3 contains 14 residues. The V end lost 0 bases, the J end lost 1 base, and 6 bases lay between the germline ends. Germline V CDR1 and CDR2: MNHNY, SVGAGI (reference sequence). CDR3: CASSYSAGNTEAFF. The CDR3 DNA follows: TGTGCCAGCAGTTACTCGGCAGGGAACACTGAAGCTTTCTTT.

This sequence joins TRBV7-6 and TRBJ2-7; D could derive from TRBD1 or TRBD2 (5 bases each). V lost 7 bases to trimming and J lost 6 bases, with 19 bases between them. CDR3 length equals 14 residues. CDR1 is SGHVS, CDR2 FNYEAQ, per germline. The CDR3 DNA is TGTGCCAGCATCCCCGGGGCAGGTGATTTCGAGCAGTACTTC. Its protein product is CASIPGAGDFEQYF.

This clone was observed once. This chain connects TRBV28 to TRBJ1-5; D is perhaps TRBD1 (5 bases). The length of the CDR3 is 12 residues. The ends were cut back, 6 bases at V and 3 bases at J, with 6 bases in the middle. Germline CDR1 and CDR2: MDHEN and SYDVKM. The CDR3 sequence: CASRTVNQPQHF. CDR3 DNA sequence: TGTGCCAGCAGGACAGTCAATCAGCCCCAGCATTTT.

This sequence joins TRBV13 and TRBJ2-1; D remains unclear. This CDR3 is 14 amino acids long. Trimming cost V 1 base and J 5 bases, with 9 bases left between them. Per germline, CDR1 PRHDT and CDR2 FYEKMQ (reference sequence). The CDR3 DNA reads TGTGCCAGCAGCTTAGCACAGAGACACAATGAGCAGTTCTTC. The encoded protein is CASSLAQRHNEQFF. The full variable domain, completed using reference TRBV13 and TRBJ2-1, is AAGVIQSPRHLIKEKRETATLKCYPIPRHDTVYWYQQGPGQDPQFLISFYEKMQSDKGSIPDRFSAQQFSDYHSELNMSSLELGDSALYFCASSLAQRHNEQFFGPGTRLTVL.

The V gene is TRBV5-4, the J gene TRBJ2-5; D is undetermined. In germline, CDR1 is SGHNT, CDR2 YYREEE (reference sequence). The CDR3 totals 13 residues. Trimming pared 3 bases from V and 1 base from J, leaving 7 bases between. The CDR3 region is CASSSVPQETQYF. The CDR3 DNA is TGTGCCAGCAGCTCCGTACCCCAAGAGACCCAGTACTTC.

The chain has TRBV5-5 and TRBJ1-5; 8 nucleotides match TRBD1. CDR1 and CDR2 (germline): SGHKS, YYEKEE (reference sequence). V was clipped by 4 bases and J by 4 bases; unmatched bases: 10. The CDR3 has 16 amino acids. The CDR3 region has the DNA TGTGCCAGCAGCCTTAGACAGGGGTGGGGGAATCAGCCCCAGCATTTT. Amino acids: CASSLRQGWGNQPQHF.

This chain uses TRBV28 with TRBJ2-2; D unresolved. CDR3 length equals 13 residues. Germline loops: CDR1 MDHEN, CDR2 SYDVKM. Trimming cost V 6 bases and J 7 bases, with 12 bases left between them. CDR3 nucleotide sequence: TGTGCCAGCAGGATGGTGGGAAGCGGGGAGCTGTTTTTT. Amino acids: CASRMVGSGELFF.

The V call is TRBV10-3, the J call TRBJ1-3, with D perhaps matching TRBD1 (6 bases). Germline CDR1 and CDR2: ENHRY and SYGVKD. V shed 6 bases and J shed 4 bases, with 16 bases lying between them. This CDR3 contains 15 residues. In DNA, the CDR3 is TGTGCCATCAGCATAAACAGGGTTTTCGGAAACACCATATATTTT. It specifies CAISINRVFGNTIYF.